These 20 T cell receptor beta chains were all obtained from the same sample, sequenced in a study of beta chain features in type 1 diabetes. Study-wide findings and caveats: Significant though moderate, a shortening of TCRB CDR3s appeared in all four CD4+ subsets of Type 1 diabetes patients.

Isolated RNA was reverse transcribed in full, so expressed TCRB transcripts were sequenced. Sequencing was performed with immunoSEQ multiplex PCR; in TCRdb, only in-frame clones are kept and a portion is missing. Of about 160,000 clones in the sample, 6% to 9% were seen once. No cognate antigen is known for these TCRs. Specimen: central memory CD4+ T cells from blood. The receptors stem from a man aged 18-30 years with type 1 diabetes.

V is TRBV19 and J is TRBJ2-7, with D unclear. V lost 6 bases and J 6 bases, leaving 18 bases between the germline ends. The CDR3 extends over 14 amino acids. Germline V gives CDR1 LNHDA, CDR2 SQIVND (reference sequence). The CDR3: CASRLHGSSIEQYF. The CDR3 bases are TGTGCCAGTAGGCTACACGGGTCTTCCATCGAGCAGTACTTC.

This clone has more than one count but fewer than ten. The CDR3 loop reads CASSVRDRGQPQHF. The CDR3 bases are TGTGCCAGCAGTGTGAGGGACAGGGGACAGCCCCAGCATTTT. This chain uses TRBV2 with TRBJ1-5; 10 bases align to TRBD1. Trimming cost V 4 bases and J 7 bases; bases outside gene matches: 4. The CDR3 consists of 14 residues. In germline, CDR1 is SNHLY, CDR2 FYNNEI. The full variable domain, its missing parts supplied by reference TRBV2 and TRBJ1-5, is EPEVTQTPSHQVTQMGQEVILRCVPISNHLYFYWYRQILGQKVEFLVSFYNNEISEKSEIFDDQFSVERPDGSNFTLKIRSTKLEDSAMYFCASSVRDRGQPQHFGDGTRLSIL.

This clone was observed a few times. The V call is TRBV7-9, the J call TRBJ1-1, with D uncertain. The CDR3 has 14 amino acids. The V gene lost 7 bases and the J gene lost 1 base, with 13 bases spanning the gap. Germline assignment: CDR1 SEHNR and CDR2 FQNEAQ (reference sequence). CDR3 nucleotides: TGTGCCAGCACCCCAACAGAGCCGAACACTGAAGCTTTCTTT. Translating gives CASTPTEPNTEAFF.

This clone was detected many times. The chain employs TRBV4-1 and TRBJ2-1; TRBD2 aligns across 7 bases. CDR3 length: 17 residues. Germline V gene sequence: CDR1 MGHRA, CDR2 YSYEKL. V gave up 1 base and J gave up 6 bases; unmatched junction bases: 12. This CDR3 reads CASSQVVSTAGSNEQFF. The CDR3 DNA follows: TGCGCCAGCAGCCAAGTTGTCTCGACAGCGGGGTCCAATGAGCAGTTCTTC.

This clone was observed a few times. The V and J genes are TRBV18 and TRBJ2-7; 7 bases agree with TRBD2. CDR3 size: 13 residues. Germline trimming cut 6 bases from V and 4 bases from J; bases unmatched to any gene: 6. Germline CDR1 and CDR2: KGHSH and LQKENI. CDR3 residues: CASSNQRGYEQYF. DNA of the CDR3: TGTGCCAGCTCCAACCAGCGGGGATACGAGCAGTACTTC.

This clone was observed a few times. The J gene is TRBJ2-1, the V gene TRBV7-8, with 10 bases fitting TRBD1. Germline loops: CDR1 SGHVS, CDR2 FQNEAQ. Unmatched junction bases numbered 3, after V lost 5 bases and J lost 2 bases. This CDR3 contains 15 residues. The CDR3: CASSPTGGTYNEQFF. CDR3 in DNA: TGTGCCAGCAGCCCGACAGGGGGCACCTACAATGAGCAGTTCTTC.

This sequence joins TRBV5-1 and TRBJ1-5; 8 bases match TRBD1. V dropped 4 bases and J dropped 8; count of bases not matched to a gene: 11. Per the germline V gene, CDR1 is SGHRS and CDR2 is YFSETQ. The CDR3 sequence is 15 residues long. CDR3: CASSPGQGVSEPQHF. CDR3 nucleotides: TGCGCCAGCAGCCCCGGACAGGGCGTTTCGGAGCCCCAGCATTTT.

The chain is built from TRBV28 and TRBJ2-5; 7 bases are a match to TRBD2. V shed 6 bases, J shed 5 bases, and the junction held 15 bases outside the gene matches. CDR1 is MDHEN, CDR2 SYDVKM, per germline. The CDR3 loop spans 16 amino acids. This CDR3 reads CASRVAVGGGQETQYF. The CDR3 nucleotides are TGTGCCAGCAGGGTAGCGGTGGGGGGGGGTCAGGAGACCCAGTACTTC.

This clone has just a few counts. This sequence joins TRBV10-3 and TRBJ1-5; D possibly corresponds to TRBD1 (6 bases). Germline V gene data show CDR1 as ENHRY and CDR2 as SYGVKD. V gave up 6 bases and J gave up 1 base, with 7 bases separating them. The CDR3 length is 13 residues. CDR3 sequence: CAIRDRSNQPQHF. In DNA form, the CDR3 reads TGTGCCATCAGGGACAGAAGCAATCAGCCCCAGCATTTT.

The chain has TRBV2 and TRBJ2-1; no firm D call. The germline V gene has CDR1 SNHLY and CDR2 FYNNEI. This CDR3 spans 14 amino acids. Deletions cut 6 bases from V and 0 bases from J, with 9 bases between. The CDR3 nucleotides are TGTGCCAGCAGCGAGACTTCCTCCTACAATGAGCAGTTCTTC. Protein sequence: CASSETSSYNEQFF.

This chain links TRBV30 with TRBJ1-3; 8 bases align to TRBD1. This CDR3 is built from 15 residues. Trimming at V came to 1 base and at J to 5 bases, leaving 7 bases not matched to a gene. The germline V gene encodes CDR1 GTSNPN and CDR2 SVGIG (reference sequence). CDR3 region: CAWSAQTGARNTIYF. DNA for the CDR3: TGTGCCTGGAGTGCCCAGACAGGGGCGAGAAACACCATATATTTT.

There are many counts of this clone. The chain carries TRBV29-1 and TRBJ1-2; TRBD1 might be the D (6 bases). V lost 5 bases to trimming and J lost 6 bases, with 25 bases between them. Germline assignment: CDR1 SQVTM and CDR2 ANQGSEA. The CDR3 has 16 amino acids. CDR3 DNA: TGCAGCGTTTCGTCTGACCTAGGGGGTAGGGGAAATGGCTACACCTTC. It yields the protein CSVSSDLGGRGNGYTF. Looking up the rest from reference TRBV29-1 and TRBJ1-2 gives the full variable domain: SAVISQKPSRDICQRGTSLTIQCQVDSQVTMMFWYRQQPGQSLTLIATANQGSEATYESGFVIDKFPISRPNLTFSTLTVSNMSPEDSSIYLCSVSSDLGGRGNGYTFGSGTRLTVV.

V gene TRBV5-4 combines with J gene TRBJ1-1; D unclear. The length of the CDR3 is 13 residues. The V gene's germline CDR1 is SGHNT and CDR2 YYREEE (reference sequence). Trimming cost V 4 bases and J 3 bases, with 10 bases left between them. As DNA, the CDR3 is TGTGCCAGCAGCCGGGAACGGGACACTGAAGCTTTCTTT. Its protein product is CASSRERDTEAFF. Looking up the rest from reference TRBV5-4 and TRBJ1-1 gives the full variable domain: ETGVTQSPTHLIKTRGQQVTLRCSSQSGHNTVSWYQQALGQGPQFIFQYYREEENGRGNFPPRFSGLQFPNYSSELNVNALELDDSALYLCASSRERDTEAFFGQGTRLTVV.

This clone showed up just a few times. V and J are TRBV10-3 and TRBJ1-2; D call uncertain. The CDR3 extends over 12 amino acids. Trimming shortened V by 0 bases and J by 6 bases, and 5 bases separated the two germline ends. Looked up from germline, CDR1 is ENHRY and CDR2 is SYGVKD. The DNA for the CDR3 is TGTGCCATCAGTGAGTCCCGGGATGGCTACACCTTC. Residues: CAISESRDGYTF.

This clone was seen more than once but under ten times. The germline gene is not matched at one end of the junction; a read error may be the cause. The genes are TRBV19 and TRBJ1-6, with 7 bases that match TRBD1. The CDR3 extends over 14 amino acids. CDR1 is LNHDA, CDR2 SQIVND, per germline (reference sequence). CDR3 nucleotide sequence: TGTGCCAGTCGTATCAAACAGGGGAATTCACCCCTCCACTTT. Its translation is CASRIKQGNSPLHF.

V is TRBV11-2 and J is TRBJ2-1, with a possible D match to TRBD2 (5 bases). Per germline, CDR1 SGHAT and CDR2 FQNNGV. The CDR3 is 14 amino acids. Trimming left V 2 bases short and J 5 bases short, with 10 bases between. CDR3 DNA sequence: TGTGCCAGCAGCTTACGGGAAGCAGACAATGAGCAGTTCTTC. Translating gives CASSLREADNEQFF. The full variable domain, with the rest looked up from reference TRBV11-2 and TRBJ2-1, is EAGVAQSPRYKIIEKRQSVAFWCNPISGHATLYWYQQILGQGPKLLIQFQNNGVVDDSQLPKDRFSAERLKGVDSTLKIQPAKLEDSAVYLCASSLREADNEQFFGPGTRLTVL.

The chain has TRBV5-4 and TRBJ2-7, with 11 bases lining up with TRBD1. CDR1 is SGHNT and CDR2 is YYREEE in the germline V gene (reference sequence). The CDR3 totals 15 residues. With V trimmed by 4 bases and J by 3 bases, 6 bases remained unmatched. The CDR3 protein is CASSDPGTGGYEQYF. In DNA, the CDR3 is TGTGCCAGCAGCGACCCCGGGACAGGGGGCTACGAGCAGTACTTC.

J is TRBJ1-3 and V is TRBV6-1, with TRBD1 as a possible D gene (6 bases). The CDR3 sequence is 16 residues long. Between the trimmed V and J ends, which lost 6 bases and 0 bases, there was a span of 15 bases. Germline V gene sequence: CDR1 MNHNS, CDR2 SASEGT. The CDR3 here is CASRETGGYSGNTIYF. CDR3 DNA sequence: TGTGCCAGCAGGGAAACGGGGGGCTACTCTGGAAACACCATATATTTT.

This clone was counted only a few times. The chain employs TRBV5-4 and TRBJ2-5; 10 bases fit TRBD2. This CDR3 has 14 amino acids. Germline values: CDR1 SGHNT, CDR2 YYREEE (reference sequence). J lost 3 bases, V lost 3 bases, and 2 bases had no gene match. CDR3 region: CASSYGLAEETQYF. CDR3 nucleotide sequence: TGTGCCAGCAGCTACGGACTAGCGGAAGAGACCCAGTACTTC.

The V call is TRBV4-3, the J call TRBJ1-1; D is perhaps TRBD1 (6 bases). Germline V gives CDR1 LGHNA, CDR2 YSLEER. The CDR3 totals 14 residues. Deletions cut 4 bases from V and 4 bases from J, with 13 bases between. CDR3 nucleotide sequence: TGCGCCAGCAGCCCGGACAGCTGGCTCACTGAAGCTTTCTTT. Protein product: CASSPDSWLTEAFF.